This TCR beta chain was sequenced in a study of regulatory T cells in long-lasting Graves disease. Turning to this clonotype: Antigen specificity is unknown.

Time point specified: newly diagnosed GD, antithyroid drugs for less than 3 months. PBMC RNA was the source of the TCR library. Study-level findings and limits: TRBV28, TRBJ1-2 and TRBJ2-5 emerged as the favored segments in persistent disease. Sample size, which was small, may have reduced accuracy. Persistent Graves' patients showed less TCR diversity than newly diagnosed patients showed.

Between the trimmed V and J ends, which lost 0 bases and 3 bases, there was a span of 21 bases. Germline loops: CDR1 SGDLS, CDR2 YYNGEE. The CDR3 totals 18 residues. Combining iRepertoire HTBI primers with Arm-PCR of CDR3 regions, the authors built TCR beta libraries. TCRdb re-derived calls from the multiplex PCR reads in MiXCR, one entry per CDR3 protein. The data show 450,000 to 600,000 distinct CDR3 sequences, approximately 12% seen once. These same records also appear under a second study, on T cells in Graves' hyperthyroidism and ophthalmopathy.

The material sequenced was peripheral blood mononuclear cells (PBMCs), taken at new diagnosis, from a patient treated with antithyroid drugs. The V and J genes are TRBV9 and TRBJ1-2, with D possibly being TRBD1 (6 bases). This receptor was obtained from a man in his thirties or forties with Graves disease. CDR3 bases: TGTGCCAGCAGCGTAGGGGGGGGGCCCTTTCGCCTTGACTATGGCTACACCTTC. The encoded protein is CASSVGGGPFRLDYGYTF.